This TCR beta chain was observed in a study of cytomegalovirus exposure and HLA in healthy donors. Study-wide points: Cytomegalovirus association was listed for 170 or so TCR beta chains.

CDR3 length: 17 residues. The V and J ends lost 6 bases and 1 base, in that order; junction bases with no gene match: 10. Germline V gene sequence: CDR1 SGHDN, CDR2 FVKESK. Clones were read by immunoSEQ multiplex PCR, and TCRdb kept only the in-frame ones, dropping some. The sample lists about 120,000 clones, roughly 90% occurring once. As to this clone: What it binds is unknown.

The rearrangement joins TRBV14 to TRBJ1-5; TRBD1 matches at 9 bases. Input material: PBMCs. This clonotype was sampled from a woman younger than 30 in good health and CMV-seropositive. Here the CDR3 DNA reads TGTGCCAGCAGTGACAAACAGGGGGCGCGGAGCAATCAGCCCCAGCATTTT. Translating it yields CASSDKQGARSNQPQHF.